The 29 T cell receptor beta chains in this list originate from one sample, sequenced in a study of cytomegalovirus exposure and HLA in healthy donors. The PCR contained 60 Vbeta and 13 Jbeta primers. Data came from immunoSEQ multiplex PCR; TCRdb stores just in-frame clones and leaves some out. The sample contains approximately 120,000 clones, around three quarters of which appear only once. The sequencing input was PBMCs. These receptors came from a female donor in good health and CMV-seronegative.

This clone was seen a few times. The rearrangement uses TRBV28 and TRBJ1-2; D may be TRBD1 (6 bases). Looked up from germline, CDR1 is MDHEN and CDR2 is SYDVKM. The CDR3 sequence is 16 residues long. The V end lost 1 base, the J end lost 4 bases, and 16 bases lay between the germline ends. CDR3 sequence (DNA): TGTGCCAGCAGTTTATCCCCCGGCCGAGGGGGCTATGGCTACACCTTC. Encoded protein: CASSLSPGRGGYGYTF.

The rearrangement joins TRBV27 to TRBJ1-2; the D is unclear. Germline V lookup: CDR1 MNHEY, CDR2 SMNVEV (reference sequence). Trimming removed 6 bases at V and 0 bases at J, with 20 bases between. The CDR3 is made up of 17 amino acids. The CDR3 loop is CASSRSWSQATNYGYTF. CDR3 DNA: TGTGCCAGCAGCCGTTCCTGGTCCCAGGCAACTAACTATGGCTACACCTTC.

The chain links TRBV28 to TRBJ1-5; possibly TRBD1 for D (5 bases). Germline CDR1 MDHEN, CDR2 SYDVKM. The V gene lost 2 bases and the J gene lost 6 bases, with 11 bases spanning the gap. This CDR3 region has 14 residues. As DNA, the CDR3 is TGTGCCAGCAGTTTAATCCAGGGATCTCAGCCCCAGCATTTT. As protein: CASSLIQGSQPQHF.

This clone turned up a few times. The rearrangement uses TRBV19 and TRBJ1-1, with D possibly matching TRBD1 (5 bases). The CDR3 length is 14 residues. The ends were cut back, 3 bases at V and 2 bases at J, with 10 bases in the middle. Germline CDR1 is LNHDA and CDR2 is SQIVND (reference sequence). The CDR3 region is CASSMGRVNTEAFF. The DNA for the CDR3 is TGTGCCAGTAGTATGGGCAGGGTAAACACTGAAGCTTTCTTT.

This clone showed up just a few times. V is TRBV6-6 and J is TRBJ1-2, with 9 bases identical to TRBD1. The CDR3 is made up of 16 amino acids. Germline CDR1 is MNHNY and CDR2 is SVGAGI (reference sequence). After removal of 4 bases from V and 7 bases from J, the junction contained 13 bases not matched to a gene. CDR3 sequence reads: CASSSPPGTGISGYTF. In DNA form, the CDR3 reads TGTGCCAGCAGTTCCCCCCCCGGGACAGGGATCTCTGGCTACACCTTC.

V and J are TRBV4-1 and TRBJ2-1; 7 bases are shared with TRBD1. V shed 4 bases and J 5 bases; nucleotides not matched to a gene: 14. This CDR3 has 17 residues. Germline V lookup: CDR1 MGHRA, CDR2 YSYEKL. This CDR3 is CASSLQVGRGQNNEQFF. In DNA form, the CDR3 reads TGCGCCAGCAGCCTCCAAGTAGGACGGGGACAGAACAATGAGCAGTTCTTC.

The chain links TRBV2 to TRBJ1-2; weak D call: TRBD1 (6 bases). The CDR3 runs 13 residues. Trimming pared 6 bases from V and 7 bases from J, leaving 15 bases between. The germline V gene encodes CDR1 SNHLY and CDR2 FYNNEI. This CDR3 is CASRAGQTSGYTF. The DNA of the CDR3 is TGTGCCAGCAGGGCAGGACAGACGAGTGGCTACACCTTC.

The gene calls are TRBV5-1 and TRBJ1-1, with D perhaps TRBD1 (5 bases). The CDR3 runs 17 residues. From germline, CDR1 is SGHRS and CDR2 YFSETQ. The V gene lost 4 bases and the J gene lost 0 bases, with 19 bases spanning the gap. DNA of the CDR3: TGCGCCAGCAGCCTGACTGCGGGGGGTAGAGTGAACACTGAAGCTTTCTTT. Amino acid sequence: CASSLTAGGRVNTEAFF. The complete variable domain, with remaining parts taken from reference TRBV5-1 and TRBJ1-1, reads KAGVTQTPRYLIKTRGQQVTLSCSPISGHRSVSWYQQTPGQGLQFLFEYFSETQRNKGNFPGRFSGRQFSNSRSEMNVSTLELGDSALYLCASSLTAGGRVNTEAFFGQGTRLTVV.

This chain joins TRBV7-6 and TRBJ1-1, with D perhaps TRBD1 (6 bases). This CDR3 is 16 amino acids long. V lost 1 base and J lost 1, with 13 bases in between. Per the germline V gene, CDR1 is SGHVS and CDR2 is FNYEAQ. The CDR3 here is CASSLGARGTNTEAFF. DNA for the CDR3: TGTGCCAGCAGCTTAGGAGCTAGGGGGACGAACACTGAAGCTTTCTTT.

This clone has a single count. The rearrangement uses TRBV29-1 and TRBJ2-7, with D perhaps TRBD1 (5 bases). The V gene lost 7 bases and the J gene lost 0 bases, with 13 bases spanning the gap. Per germline, CDR1 SQVTM and CDR2 ANQGSEA. CDR3 length: 13 amino acids. The CDR3 loop reads CSARQSSSYEQYF. The CDR3 DNA follows: TGCAGCGCCAGACAGTCCAGCTCCTACGAGCAGTACTTC.

The rearrangement links TRBV9 to TRBJ2-1; TRBD2 aligns across 7 bases. This CDR3 spans 15 amino acids. Trimming cost V 4 bases and J 4 bases; bases outside gene matches: 8. Per germline, CDR1 SGDLS and CDR2 YYNGEE. The CDR3 nucleotides read TGTGCCAGCAGCTCCAGCGGGGAAGGTTACAATGAGCAGTTCTTC. Translation: CASSSSGEGYNEQFF.

The chain links TRBV7-9 to TRBJ2-1, with 9 bases fitting TRBD2. Germline CDR1 reads SEHNR; CDR2 reads FQNEAQ (reference sequence). V shed 4 bases, J shed 1 base, and the junction held 8 bases outside the gene matches. CDR3 size: 17 residues. Written as DNA, the CDR3 is TGTGCCAGCAGCTCGACGACTAGCGGCTATTCCTACAATGAGCAGTTCTTC. Translation gives CASSSTTSGYSYNEQFF.

This clone was counted once. The genes are TRBV2 and TRBJ2-7, with a tentative D call TRBD1 (6 bases). V was pared by 6 bases and J by 5 bases, with 11 bases between. CDR1 is SNHLY, CDR2 FYNNEI, per germline. This CDR3 has 12 residues. The CDR3 bases are TGTGCCAGCAGCCCCAGGGGCCACGAGCAGTACTTC. Translation: CASSPRGHEQYF.

V and J are TRBV4-1 and TRBJ2-5; 13 bases align to TRBD2. V lost 4 bases, J lost 5 bases, and 7 bases stayed unmatched. Germline CDR1 MGHRA, CDR2 YSYEKL. CDR3 length: 16 amino acids. The CDR3 protein is CASSPTGLAGYETQYF. CDR3 sequence (DNA): TGCGCCAGCAGCCCCACGGGACTAGCGGGATATGAGACCCAGTACTTC.

The genes are TRBV6-1 and TRBJ1-1, with D unclear. V was shortened by 6 bases and J by 0 bases, with 14 bases between the two germline ends. This CDR3 spans 15 amino acids. Germline values: CDR1 MNHNS, CDR2 SASEGT. This CDR3 reads CASRWNRRMNTEAFF. Written as DNA, the CDR3 is TGTGCCAGCAGATGGAACCGGAGAATGAACACTGAAGCTTTCTTT.

The genes are TRBV7-9 and TRBJ2-1; TRBD2 might be the D (7 bases). V lost 8 bases and J 3 bases, leaving 17 bases between the germline ends. The CDR3 extends over 15 amino acids. CDR1 is SEHNR and CDR2 is FQNEAQ in the germline V gene (reference sequence). CDR3 bases: TGTGCCAGCCTCGGGGAGGGGGGATACTACAATGAGCAGTTCTTC. Protein product: CASLGEGGYYNEQFF.

CDR3 sequence: CAWSVGGPGNTIYF. The CDR3 coding sequence is TGTGCCTGGAGTGTAGGAGGGCCGGGAAACACCATATATTTT. The rearrangement links TRBV30 to TRBJ1-3; D is ambiguous. The V and J ends lost 0 bases and 4 bases respectively, with 10 bases between them. The CDR3 loop spans 14 amino acids. Looked up from germline, CDR1 is GTSNPN and CDR2 is SVGIG (reference sequence).

CDR3: CANVGSFPEQFF. CDR3 bases: TGTGCCAACGTGGGGAGTTTCCCTGAGCAGTTCTTC. The chain uses TRBV28 and TRBJ2-1; a weak D match, TRBD2 (5 bases). Deletions cut 10 bases from V and 9 bases from J, with 16 bases between. This CDR3 is 12 amino acids long. Per the germline V gene, CDR1 is MDHEN and CDR2 is SYDVKM.

This clone appeared a single time. The chain joins TRBV6-1 to TRBJ2-2, with TRBD1 identical over 11 bases. The junction had 6 bases not matched to a gene; V was cut back by 10 bases and J by 5 bases. The length of the CDR3 is 14 residues. Germline loops: CDR1 MNHNS, CDR2 SASEGT. As DNA, the CDR3 is TGTGCCACCCGGGACAGGGGGGAAACCGGGGAGCTGTTTTTT. As protein: CATRDRGETGELFF.

J is TRBJ1-5 and V is TRBV5-6; D is possibly TRBD1 (6 bases). The germline V and J ends were trimmed by 3 bases and 0 bases, with 13 bases remaining between them. The germline CDR1 and CDR2 sequences are SGHDT and YYEEEE. This CDR3 region has 16 residues. The CDR3 coding sequence is TGTGCCAGCAGCTCCCTAACAGGGACTAGCAATCAGCCCCAGCATTTT. Translation gives CASSSLTGTSNQPQHF. Supplemented by reference TRBV5-6 and TRBJ1-5, the full variable domain reads DAGVTQSPTHLIKTRGQQVTLRCSPKSGHDTVSWYQQALGQGPQFIFQYYEEEERQRGNFPDRFSGHQFPNYSSELNVNALLLGDSALYLCASSSLTGTSNQPQHFGDGTRLSIL.

V usage is TRBV5-6 and J usage is TRBJ2-3, with 7 nucleotides matching TRBD1. The CDR3 has 15 amino acids. Unmatched junction bases numbered 7, after V lost 4 bases and J lost 2 bases. CDR1 and CDR2 (germline): SGHDT, YYEEEE. CDR3 DNA: TGTGCCAGCAGCCTCACCGGGACAGCCACAGATACGCAGTATTTT. It encodes CASSLTGTATDTQYF.

The chain is built from TRBV11-2 and TRBJ2-1; 12 bases align to TRBD2. CDR1 is SGHAT and CDR2 is FQNNGV in the germline V gene. V was pared by 5 bases and J by 7 bases, with 3 bases of the junction left unmatched. This CDR3 is 14 amino acids long. CDR3 bases: TGTGCCAGCAGCCGACTAGCGGGAGTAAATGAGCAGTTCTTC. Amino acid sequence: CASSRLAGVNEQFF.

Concerning this clone itself: At one boundary the junction diverges from the germline segment, which might be a read error. The chain joins TRBV7-9 to TRBJ2-7; D is uncertain. In germline, CDR1 is SEHNR, CDR2 FQNEAQ (reference sequence). The CDR3 is 12 amino acids. The CDR3 DNA sequence: TGTTCCAGCAGCTTGGCTGTCTACGAGCAGTACTTC. This gives the protein CSSSLAVYEQYF.

This chain uses TRBV19 with TRBJ1-1; 7 bases agree with TRBD1. The J segment lost 0 bases and the V segment lost 4 bases, leaving 2 bases of the junction unmatched. The length of the CDR3 is 14 residues. Per the germline V gene, CDR1 is LNHDA and CDR2 is SQIVND (reference sequence). CDR3 DNA sequence: TGTGCCAGTAGTACCGGGACAGTGAACACTGAAGCTTTCTTT. Translating it yields CASSTGTVNTEAFF.

A few counts support this clone. The chain uses TRBV9 and TRBJ1-4; 7 nucleotides align to TRBD1. Germline CDR1 is SGDLS and CDR2 is YYNGEE. V lost 4 bases to trimming and J lost 8 bases; unmatched junction nucleotides: 11. The CDR3 contains 15 residues. CDR3 nucleotides: TGTGCCAGCAGCCGAGAGGGGGCACATGAGGAAAAACTGTTTTTT. It codes for CASSREGAHEEKLFF. The full variable domain, completed using reference TRBV9 and TRBJ1-4, is DSGVTQTPKHLITATGQRVTLRCSPRSGDLSVYWYQQSLDQGLQFLIQYYNGEERAKGNILERFSAQQFPDLHSELNLSSLELGDSALYFCASSREGAHEEKLFFGSGTQLSVL.

On this clone: This sample also contains other DNA sequences that code for the same CDR3. This rearrangement joins TRBV9 to TRBJ1-1, with D unresolved. Trimming stripped 1 base from V and 4 bases from J, with 11 bases between. Per the germline V gene, CDR1 is SGDLS and CDR2 is YYNGEE. This CDR3 has 14 residues. The CDR3 sequence is CASSVRPRITEAFF. The CDR3 nucleotides are TGTGCCAGCAGCGTACGTCCTCGTATCACTGAAGCTTTCTTT.

The J gene is TRBJ1-3, the V gene TRBV7-3; D is ambiguous. Trimming removed 2 bases from V and 2 bases from J, with 10 bases in between. Germline V gene sequence: CDR1 SGHTA, CDR2 FQGTGA. The CDR3 runs to 15 residues. This CDR3 reads CASSLSPGAGNTIYF. DNA of the CDR3: TGTGCCAGCAGCTTATCCCCCGGAGCTGGAAACACCATATATTTT.

This sequence joins TRBV7-2 and TRBJ2-5; D perhaps matches TRBD1 (6 bases). The CDR3 covers 15 residues. V lost 2 bases to trimming and J lost 4 bases, with 14 bases between them. Germline-derived CDR1 and CDR2 are SGHTA and FQGNSA. The CDR3 loop reads CASSLIQGLGETQYF. Written as DNA, the CDR3 is TGTGCCAGCAGCTTAATTCAGGGGCTGGGAGAGACCCAGTACTTC.

The chain employs TRBV28 and TRBJ2-2, with 7 bases that match TRBD1. V was clipped by 4 bases and J by 4 bases; unmatched bases: 6. The CDR3 extends over 15 amino acids. Per the germline V gene, CDR1 is MDHEN and CDR2 is SYDVKM. The CDR3 sequence: CASSSTGVTTGELFF. CDR3 DNA: TGTGCCAGCAGTTCCACAGGGGTGACCACCGGGGAGCTGTTTTTT.